The next 8 T cell receptor beta chains were all read from a single sample in a study of beta chain features in type 1 diabetes. For these receptors, no antigen is known. Isolated RNA was reverse transcribed in full, so expressed TCRB transcripts were sequenced. TCRdb keeps only in-frame clones here, not all; method: immunoSEQ multiplex PCR. The sample includes about 240,000 clones, around 14% seen only once; the top ten take about 0.018%. Study-wide results and caveats: People with Type 1 diabetes carried modestly yet significantly shorter TCRB CDR3s in all four CD4+ subsets.

The source material was naive CD4+ T cells from blood. The receptors originated from a young man with type 1 diabetes.

The table lists this clone with a few counts. The chain joins TRBV30 to TRBJ1-3; D call uncertain. V lost 0 bases to trimming and J lost 4 bases, with 7 bases between them. Germline V lookup: CDR1 GTSNPN, CDR2 SVGIG (reference sequence). The CDR3 length is 13 residues. The CDR3 spells CAWSVSRGNTIYF. The CDR3 DNA is TGTGCCTGGAGTGTATCTCGGGGAAACACCATATATTTT. Combining the CDR3 with reference TRBV30 and TRBJ1-3 gives the whole variable domain SQTIHQWPATLVQPVGSPLSLECTVEGTSNPNLYWYRQAAGRGLQLLFYSVGIGQISSEVPQNLSASRPQDRQFILSSKKLLLSDSGFYLCAWSVSRGNTIYFGEGSWLTVV.

The chain joins TRBV7-9 to TRBJ2-7; TRBD1 matches 11 bases. V lost 0 bases, J lost 2 bases, and 9 bases stayed unmatched. CDR1 SEHNR and CDR2 FQNEAQ come from the germline V gene (reference sequence). The length of the CDR3 is 18 residues. DNA of the CDR3: TGTGCCAGCAGCTTAGCGCTCGGACAGGGGGCGCGTCCCTACGAGCAGTACTTC. It encodes CASSLALGQGARPYEQYF.

This clone turned up a few times. The chain carries TRBV7-9 and TRBJ2-3; 8 positions agree with TRBD2. The CDR3 extends over 17 amino acids. V lost 1 base to trimming and J lost 1 base; unmatched junction nucleotides: 7. From germline, CDR1 is SEHNR and CDR2 FQNEAQ (reference sequence). CDR3 nucleotide sequence: TGTGCCAGCAGCTTAGTGGGGCTAGCGGGTCGCACAGATACGCAGTATTTT. This translates into CASSLVGLAGRTDTQYF.

This clone has just a few counts. This chain connects TRBV4-1 to TRBJ1-4; TRBD1 agrees at 7 bases. V lost 0 bases and J lost 4; bases outside the gene matches: 5. The germline CDR1 and CDR2 sequences are MGHRA and YSYEKL. The CDR3 consists of 16 residues. The DNA of the CDR3 is TGCGCCAGCAGCCAAGATGGGGGACAGCTTAATGAAAAACTGTTTTTT. This gives the protein CASSQDGGQLNEKLFF.

The CDR3 protein is CASSSRGLAAGQRSSEQFF. In DNA form, the CDR3 reads TGTGCCAGCAGCTCTAGGGGGTTGGCGGCGGGACAGCGGTCCAGTGAGCAGTTCTTC. The V gene is TRBV7-2, the J gene TRBJ2-1; a possible D gene is TRBD1 (7 bases). Between the trimmed V and J ends, which lost 4 bases and 9 bases, there was a span of 31 bases. Germline V gives CDR1 SGHTA, CDR2 FQGNSA. The length of the CDR3 is 19 residues. The variable domain in full, with the rest retrieved from reference TRBV7-2 and TRBJ2-1, is GAGVSQSPSNKVTEKGKDVELRCDPISGHTALYWYRQSLGQGLEFLIYFQGNSAPDKSGLPSDRFSAERTGGSVSTLTIQRTQQEDSAVYLCASSSRGLAAGQRSSEQFFGPGTRLTVL.

This clone was found a few times. This chain joins TRBV29-1 and TRBJ1-1, with D maybe TRBD1 (6 bases). CDR1 and CDR2 (germline): SQVTM, ANQGSEA. This CDR3 spans 13 amino acids. The ends were cut back, 6 bases at V and 4 bases at J, with 15 bases in the middle. The CDR3 sequence is CSVVSLQGTEAFF. CDR3 DNA: TGCAGCGTAGTAAGCTTACAGGGCACTGAAGCTTTCTTT.

The V gene is TRBV18, the J gene TRBJ2-7, with no clear D. Per germline, CDR1 KGHSH and CDR2 LQKENI. This CDR3 spans 12 amino acids. V was clipped by 2 bases and J by 5 bases, with 7 bases between them. CDR3 loop: CASSPMTDEQYF. DNA of the CDR3: TGTGCCAGCTCACCAATGACTGACGAGCAGTACTTC.

This chain connects TRBV7-9 to TRBJ1-2; D ambiguous. V was shortened by 7 bases and J by 4 bases, with 13 bases between the two germline ends. CDR3 length: 13 residues. Germline CDR1 reads SEHNR; CDR2 reads FQNEAQ (reference sequence). In nucleotides, the CDR3 is TGTGCCAGCACACGAGGCGAGAGCTATGGCTACACCTTC. It codes for CASTRGESYGYTF.